This TCR beta chain was documented in a study of brain T cells in children with intractable seizures. The CDR3 runs 12 residues. Germline V gene sequence: CDR1 SNHLY, CDR2 FYNNEI. V lost 6 bases to trimming and J lost 5 bases, with 10 bases between them. The sequenced cases were selected for having the highest brain T cell transcript signatures. At least one anti-epileptic drug was given before surgery. Generated by immunoSEQ multiplex PCR, the TCRdb table keeps only in-frame clones and is missing some. The repertoire holds around 80,000 clones, with under 95% as singletons. Worth noting for this clone: What it recognizes is unknown.

Study observations and caveats: Clones missing pre-surgery may reflect undersampling of that blood sample. Only CDR3 sequence similarity suggested viral specificity, without known HCMV serostatus.

This chain links TRBV2 with TRBJ2-5; D is unresolved. The input for sequencing was peripheral blood, taken at surgery. The TCR comes from a girl aged 2 to 10 with Rasmussen encephalitis and intractable seizures. The CDR3 region is CASRMESETQYF. For the CDR3, the DNA is TGTGCCAGCAGAATGGAGAGCGAGACCCAGTACTTC.